This entry lists 3 T cell receptor beta chains sequenced from one sample in a study of CD8+ T cells in alopecia areata. Extraction of RNA preceded its reverse transcription into cDNA, which served as the sequencing template. Sequenced by immunoSEQ multiplex PCR; TCRdb stores in-frame clones only, minus some. This table holds about 82,000 clones, roughly 47% found once. The material sequenced was NKG2D-high CD8+ T cells sorted from blood. These receptors originate from a human donor with alopecia areata.

The gene calls are TRBV9 and TRBJ2-2; the D is unclear. Germline loops: CDR1 SGDLS, CDR2 YYNGEE. Trimming took off 0 bases at V and 5 bases at J, with 5 bases between the two ends. The CDR3 sequence is 13 residues long. DNA of the CDR3: TGTGCCAGCAGCGTAGATGGAACCGGGGAGCTGTTTTTT. It codes for CASSVDGTGELFF.

V usage is TRBV10-3 and J usage is TRBJ2-5; TRBD2 matches at 10 bases. Germline V gene lookup returns CDR1 ENHRY and CDR2 SYGVKD. There are 16 residues in the CDR3. With V trimmed by 6 bases and J by 3 bases, 10 bases remained unmatched. CDR3: CAIRGDSLAGEETQYF. CDR3 nucleotide sequence: TGTGCCATCAGGGGAGATTCTCTAGCGGGGGAAGAGACCCAGTACTTC.

The chain links TRBV11-2 to TRBJ2-3; the D is unclear. CDR1 SGHAT and CDR2 FQNNGV come from the germline V gene. This CDR3 region has 18 residues. V was shortened by 0 bases and J by 0 bases, with 16 bases between the two germline ends. CDR3 in amino acids: CASSLDRGGSSSTDTQYF. In DNA, the CDR3 is TGTGCCAGCAGCTTAGATCGCGGCGGCAGCTCTAGCACAGATACGCAGTATTTT.